This TCR beta chain was identified during a study of blood T cell repertoires in COVID-19. The overall study: Sites across the United States, Italy and Spain contributed samples from acute and convalescent COVID-19. PBMCs, B-cell-depleted T cells, or T cells were the source of the cDNA or gDNA that made up the material.

As processed by the authors: Amplification with reference gene primers provided the estimates of nucleated cell counts. Here immunoSEQ multiplex PCR was the method, and the copy in TCRdb shows in-frame clones only, minus some. V and J calls and clone size are copied from that table; D and trimming were computed from the DNA. The sample contains roughly 150,000 clones, 75% to 90% of which appear only once. Germline V gives CDR1 MNHEY, CDR2 SMNVEV (reference sequence). V was pared by 2 bases and J by 7 bases, with 5 bases of the junction left unmatched. The CDR3 is made up of 14 amino acids. V and J are TRBV27 and TRBJ1-2; TRBD1 aligns across 9 bases. The sequence derives from an elderly woman with active or convalescent COVID-19. Sample: peripheral blood. CDR3 protein: CASSLIGTGSGYTF. The CDR3 DNA follows: TGTGCCAGCAGTTTAATAGGGACAGGGAGTGGCTACACCTTC.